The sequence of this T cell receptor (beta chain) was determined in a study of T cells in localized non-small cell lung cancer. Here immunoSEQ multiplex PCR was the method, and the copy in TCRdb shows in-frame clones only, minus some. The sample includes about 51,000 clones, around 86% seen only once; the top ten take roughly 18%. Per germline, CDR1 LGHNT and CDR2 FRNRAP. V dropped 6 bases and J dropped 7; count of bases not matched to a gene: 14. The length of the CDR3 is 16 residues. This clonotype was obtained from a man between 35 and 75 years old with stage III lung adenocarcinoma. V usage is TRBV12-5 and J usage is TRBJ2-1; 8 bases line up with TRBD1. Sequences were derived from peripheral blood mononuclear cells, sampled before any cancer treatment. DNA of the CDR3: TGTGCTAGTGGCCCCTACTCCGGGACAGGACCTAATGAGCAGTTCTTC. This codes for CASGPYSGTGPNEQFF.